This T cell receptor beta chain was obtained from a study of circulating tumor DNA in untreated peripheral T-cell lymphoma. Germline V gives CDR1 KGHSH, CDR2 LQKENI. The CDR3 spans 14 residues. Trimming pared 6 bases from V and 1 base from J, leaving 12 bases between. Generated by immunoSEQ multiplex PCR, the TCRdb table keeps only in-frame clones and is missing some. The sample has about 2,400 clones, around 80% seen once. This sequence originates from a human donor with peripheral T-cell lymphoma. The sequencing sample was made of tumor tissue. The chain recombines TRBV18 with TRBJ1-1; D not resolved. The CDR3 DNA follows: TGTGCCAGCTCCATGACCCAAAAGAACACTGAAGCTTTCTTT. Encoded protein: CASSMTQKNTEAFF.